A single sample is the source of the 15 T cell receptor beta chains below, sequenced in a study of OX40 agonist ivuxolimab in advanced cancers. Sequencing was performed with immunoSEQ multiplex PCR; in TCRdb, only in-frame clones are kept and a portion is missing. Of roughly 5,200 clones detected, approximately 59% appear once; the ten largest clones hold around half. The material was CD4+ or CD8+ T cells sorted from blood, obtained in a trial of the OX40 agonist ivuxolimab. The source is an adult with an advanced solid tumor such as melanoma, head and neck, liver or kidney cancer.

The rearrangement uses TRBV7-9 and TRBJ2-5, with 9 bases that match TRBD2. From germline, CDR1 is SEHNR and CDR2 FQNEAQ (reference sequence). V lost 5 bases and J lost 5; bases outside the gene matches: 18. This CDR3 spans 18 amino acids. The CDR3 protein is CASSPTMRAGGPDETQYF. Written as DNA, the CDR3 is TGTGCCAGCAGCCCGACTATGAGGGCGGGAGGGCCTGATGAGACCCAGTACTTC.

This clone was found a few times. The rearrangement links TRBV4-1 to TRBJ2-3; the D is unclear. Trimming cost V 0 bases and J 9 bases, with 7 bases left between them. Germline V gene data show CDR1 as MGHRA and CDR2 as YSYEKL. The CDR3 runs to 12 residues. This CDR3 is CASSQDRETQYF. The DNA for the CDR3 is TGCGCCAGCAGCCAAGATCGAGAGACGCAGTATTTT.

The chain couples TRBV25-1 to TRBJ1-3; D gene ambiguous. Germline lookup yields CDR1 MGHDK and CDR2 SYGVNS. The CDR3 length is 14 residues. Trimming removed 7 bases at V and 0 bases at J, with 10 bases between. This CDR3 reads CASIGRSSGNTIYF. The CDR3 DNA follows: TGTGCCAGCATTGGACGGTCCTCTGGAAACACCATATATTTT.

The chain recombines TRBV19 with TRBJ2-7; D not resolved. The V end lost 3 bases, the J end lost 3 bases, and 9 bases lay between the germline ends. The CDR3 consists of 13 residues. In germline, CDR1 is LNHDA, CDR2 SQIVND (reference sequence). CDR3 in DNA: TGTGCCAGTAGTATTAGGCAGTACTACGAGCAGTACTTC. This sequence encodes CASSIRQYYEQYF.

V usage is TRBV5-1 and J usage is TRBJ2-7, with a weak D call TRBD1 (5 bases). Germline-derived CDR1 and CDR2 are SGHRS and YFSETQ. V was shortened by 0 bases and J by 1 base, with 5 bases between the two germline ends. This CDR3 contains 13 residues. DNA for the CDR3: TGCGCCAGCAGCTTGGGACAGTCCTACGAGCAGTACTTC. Protein: CASSLGQSYEQYF.

The rearrangement uses TRBV10-3 and TRBJ2-1, with 12 bases lining up with TRBD2. V was clipped by 7 bases and J by 5 bases; unmatched bases: 9. The CDR3 sequence is 16 residues long. Germline assignment: CDR1 ENHRY and CDR2 SYGVKD. The chain's CDR3 is CAIKASGRATNNEQFF. Here the CDR3 DNA reads TGTGCCATCAAGGCTAGCGGGAGGGCCACGAACAATGAGCAGTTCTTC.

The chain links TRBV6-1 to TRBJ2-7; no clear D gene. Trimming shortened V by 7 bases and J by 4 bases, and 17 bases separated the two germline ends. This CDR3 has 14 residues. Germline values: CDR1 MNHNS, CDR2 SASEGT. The CDR3, as DNA: TGTGCCAGCATGAGGTCAGGTTATAGGTACGAGCAGTACTTC. This sequence encodes CASMRSGYRYEQYF.

The genes are TRBV9 and TRBJ1-4; D is possibly TRBD1 (5 bases). V was trimmed by 4 bases and J by 7 bases, leaving 14 bases between them. This CDR3 spans 14 amino acids. Germline V gives CDR1 SGDLS, CDR2 YYNGEE. This CDR3 reads CASSSGLLVEKLFF. The DNA of the CDR3 is TGTGCCAGCAGCTCGGGACTACTGGTTGAAAAACTGTTTTTT.

The chain combines TRBV2 with TRBJ2-7, with D possibly being TRBD1 (5 bases). The length of the CDR3 is 15 residues. Germline V lookup: CDR1 SNHLY, CDR2 FYNNEI. V lost 3 bases to trimming and J lost 1 base, with 13 bases between them. The CDR3 DNA reads as TGTGCCAGCAGTGACCCCTTAGGACAATCCTACGAGCAGTACTTC. This gives the protein CASSDPLGQSYEQYF. The full variable domain, in which reference TRBV2 and TRBJ2-7 provide the parts outside the CDR3, is EPEVTQTPSHQVTQMGQEVILRCVPISNHLYFYWYRQILGQKVEFLVSFYNNEISEKSEIFDDQFSVERPDGSNFTLKIRSTKLEDSAMYFCASSDPLGQSYEQYFGPGTRLTVT.

By proportion, this clone is medium-sized (0.01 to 0.1%). This chain connects TRBV7-9 to TRBJ2-1; 7 bases align to TRBD2. Trimming removed 4 bases from V and 2 bases from J; junction bases left unmatched: 5. The length of the CDR3 is 15 residues. CDR1 and CDR2 from the germline V gene are SEHNR and FQNEAQ (reference sequence). The CDR3 loop is CASSSLADPYNEQFF. CDR3 bases: TGTGCCAGCAGCTCTCTAGCGGACCCCTACAATGAGCAGTTCTTC.

This clone was seen more than once but under ten times. The rearrangement links TRBV2 to TRBJ2-3; no firm D call. The V gene's germline CDR1 is SNHLY and CDR2 FYNNEI. The CDR3 is 15 amino acids. The V end lost 2 bases, the J end lost 3 bases, and 12 bases lay between the germline ends. As DNA, the CDR3 is TGTGCCAGCAGTGAATGGATCCGGAATACAGATACGCAGTATTTT. It yields the protein CASSEWIRNTDTQYF.

J is TRBJ2-1 and V is TRBV27; perhaps TRBD1 as D (6 bases). Looked up from germline, CDR1 is MNHEY and CDR2 is SMNVEV (reference sequence). This CDR3 is built from 16 residues. Deletions cut 5 bases from V and 0 bases from J, with 14 bases between. The CDR3 DNA is TGTGCCAGCAGTGTCCTGGGACAAAGCTCCTACAATGAGCAGTTCTTC. Its protein product is CASSVLGQSSYNEQFF.

There are a few counts of this clone. The V and J genes are TRBV4-1 and TRBJ2-7, with TRBD1 identical over 10 bases. The CDR3 sequence is 17 residues long. V lost 0 bases and J lost 6; bases outside the gene matches: 11. Germline assignment: CDR1 MGHRA and CDR2 YSYEKL. Here the CDR3 DNA reads TGCGCCAGCAGCCAAGACCCCAGACAGGGGGCCAACACCGAGCAGTACTTC. It encodes CASSQDPRQGANTEQYF.

This clone showed up just a few times. The chain has TRBV7-8 and TRBJ2-2; D possibly corresponds to TRBD1 (5 bases). CDR3 size: 15 residues. V shed 1 base and J shed 6 bases, with 12 bases lying between them. Germline CDR1 and CDR2: SGHVS and FQNEAQ. The CDR3 DNA follows: TGTGCCAGCAGCTTAGTGGCAGGGTTGGCCGGGGAGCTGTTTTTT. It is translated as CASSLVAGLAGELFF.

This clone was picked up a small number of times. CDR3 nucleotides: TGCGCCAGCAGCCAAGTGTCTACAGGGAGCTCCTACGAGCAGTACTTC. Its translation: CASSQVSTGSSYEQYF. V and J are TRBV4-3 and TRBJ2-7; weak D call: TRBD1 (6 bases). Germline V lookup: CDR1 LGHNA, CDR2 YSLEER. Between the trimmed V and J ends, which lost 1 base and 0 bases, there was a span of 13 bases. The CDR3 consists of 16 residues.